The 5 T cell receptor beta chains in this list originate from one sample, sequenced in a study of T cell clonality in common variable immunodeficiency. Repertoires were generated with immunoSEQ multiplex PCR, while TCRdb's copy carries only in-frame clones and drops some. The sample contains about 52,000 clones, none of them singletons. Source material: peripheral blood mononuclear cells. The receptors here all came from a person between 18 and 75 years old in good health.

This clone was seen many times. The read finishes 3 residues shy of the CDR3 end, and the germline J gene is used to complete it. The chain couples TRBV7-6 to TRBJ2-3, with 9 nucleotides matching TRBD2. V was pared by 6 bases and J by 0 bases, with 4 bases of the junction left unmatched. The CDR3 consists of 15 residues. In germline, CDR1 is SGHVS, CDR2 FNYEAQ. The CDR3 reads CASRRSGGSTDTQYF. Incomplete CDR3 DNA: TGTGCCAGCAGGCGAAGCGGGGGGAGCACAGATACG.

This clone was counted many times. The CDR3 is cut off 3 residues early in the read; its end comes from the germline J gene. The genes are TRBV27 and TRBJ2-7, with D possibly TRBD1 on 5 matching bases. This CDR3 has 14 residues. The V and J ends lost 8 bases and 0 bases respectively, with 14 bases between them. Germline V gives CDR1 MNHEY, CDR2 SMNVEV (reference sequence). Partial CDR3 DNA: TGTGCCAGCCGCCGACAGTTAACCTCCTACGAG. Its translation: CASRRQLTSYE. The whole CDR3 protein is CASRRQLTSYEQYF.

Turning to this clone: The read ends 3 residues shy of where the CDR3 ends; the end is completed using the germline J gene. V and J are TRBV18 and TRBJ1-1; 7 bases fit TRBD1. Germline V lookup: CDR1 KGHSH, CDR2 LQKENI. The length of the CDR3 is 15 residues. This CDR3 is CASSPIGTDEETAFF. CDR3 DNA (partial): TGTGCCAGCTCACCAATCGGGACAGACGAAGAGACC.

This clone was seen repeatedly, ten times or more. The read ends 3 residues early relative to the CDR3; the germline J gene fills the gap. The V call is TRBV14, the J call TRBJ2-1, with D perhaps TRBD2 (6 bases). V was pared by 10 bases and J by 7 bases, with 23 bases between. The germline V gene has CDR1 SGHDN and CDR2 FVKESK. The CDR3 loop spans 15 amino acids. The CDR3 reads CANHTGVAGRNEQFF. Incomplete CDR3 DNA: TGTGCCAACCACACCGGAGTAGCAGGGAGGAATGAG.

This clone was detected many times. The read ends 3 residues shy of where the CDR3 ends; the end is completed using the germline J gene. The chain joins TRBV7-9 to TRBJ1-1; tentative D call: TRBD1 (5 bases). The CDR3 is 15 amino acids. The ends were cut back, 7 bases at V and 5 bases at J, with 20 bases in the middle. From germline, CDR1 is SEHNR and CDR2 FQNEAQ (reference sequence). CDR3: CASNYHEEGRTEAFF. The DNA read from the CDR3 is TGTGCCAGCAATTATCACGAGGAGGGGAGGACTGAA.